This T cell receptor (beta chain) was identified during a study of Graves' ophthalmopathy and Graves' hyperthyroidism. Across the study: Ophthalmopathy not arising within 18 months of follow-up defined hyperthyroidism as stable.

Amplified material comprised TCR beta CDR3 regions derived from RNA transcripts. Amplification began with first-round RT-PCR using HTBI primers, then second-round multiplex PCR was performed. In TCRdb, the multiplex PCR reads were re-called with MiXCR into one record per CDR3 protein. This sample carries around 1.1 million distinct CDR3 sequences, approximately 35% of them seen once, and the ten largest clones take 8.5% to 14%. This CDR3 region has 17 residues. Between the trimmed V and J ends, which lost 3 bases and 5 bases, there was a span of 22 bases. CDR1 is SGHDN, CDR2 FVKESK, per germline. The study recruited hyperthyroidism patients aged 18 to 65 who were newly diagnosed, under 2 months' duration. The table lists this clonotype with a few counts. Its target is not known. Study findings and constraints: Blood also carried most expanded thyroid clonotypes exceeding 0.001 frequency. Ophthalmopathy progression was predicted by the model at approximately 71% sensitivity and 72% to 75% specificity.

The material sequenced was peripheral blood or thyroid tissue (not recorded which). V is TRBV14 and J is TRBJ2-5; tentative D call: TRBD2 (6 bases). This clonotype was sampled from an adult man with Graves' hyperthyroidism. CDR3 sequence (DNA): TGTGCCAGCAGCCAGGGGGGACGTCCAAGCTACGTGGAGACCCAGTACTTC. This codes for CASSQGGRPSYVETQYF.